This T cell receptor (beta chain) was sequenced during a study of cytomegalovirus exposure and HLA in healthy donors. Study as a whole: Earlier, almost 120 million unique TCR beta sequences were recovered from 170 million or so T cells by an analysis. Of some 360 genotyped donors, 81% clustered with self-reported Caucasian donors. Study findings and constraints: Presence/absence comparisons presumed near-even sequencing depth among donors. Further analysis was carried out later, and it showed several of the most significant clusters appearing linked to common viral pathogens.

Turning to this clone: The antigen is undetermined.

V was cut by 4 bases and J by 0 bases, with 13 bases left in between. The CDR3 loop spans 17 amino acids. From germline, CDR1 is KGHSH and CDR2 LQKENI. PCR primers comprised 60 Vbeta and 13 Jbeta primers. The protocol was immunoSEQ multiplex PCR, while the TCRdb copy is restricted to in-frame clones and leaves out a portion. The sample consists of about 130,000 clones, roughly four fifths of them appearing once. The chain joins TRBV18 to TRBJ1-6; maybe TRBD1 (5 bases). The receptor was isolated from a male donor in good health and CMV-seropositive. The specimen was PBMCs. The CDR3 nucleotides are TGTGCCAGCTCACTCAGGGATCCAAGCTCCTATAATTCACCCCTCCACTTT. This gives the protein CASSLRDPSSYNSPLHF.